Sequencing of this TCR beta chain was carried out in a study of Graves' ophthalmopathy and Graves' hyperthyroidism. Overall study results and limits: Blood also contained most of the expanded thyroid clonotypes above 0.001 frequency. A classifier, a 13-signature model, separated ophthalmopathy from stable hyperthyroidism with around 88% sensitivity and approximately 80% specificity. The model's prediction of ophthalmopathy progression had 70.59% sensitivity and around 77% specificity.

CDR1 and CDR2 (germline): MDHEN, SYDVKM. There are 12 residues in the CDR3. J lost 6 bases, V lost 5 bases, and 2 bases had no gene match. The authors amplified TCR beta CDR3 regions, and they did so from RNA transcripts for repertoire sequencing. First-round RT-PCR employed HTBI primers, with a second-round multiplex PCR after it. From the multiplex PCR reads, TCRdb called clonotypes with MiXCR, one entry per CDR3 protein. The sample holds some 25,000 distinct CDR3 sequences, around 50% seen once. This clonotype showed up many times. Its specificity is unknown. Thyroid ultrasound, orbital computed tomography, TRAb, serum thyroxine and clinical symptoms formed the basis of diagnosis.

This receptor was identified in an adult woman with stable Graves' hyperthyroidism. This sequence joins TRBV28 and TRBJ2-7; TRBD1 agrees at 9 bases. The sequenced sample was peripheral blood. CDR3 region: CASSRTGVEQYF. CDR3 nucleotides: TGTGCCAGCAGTAGGACAGGGGTCGAGCAGTACTTC. Complete variable domain (other parts from reference TRBV28 and TRBJ2-7): DVKVTQSSRYLVKRTGEKVFLECVQDMDHENMFWYRQDPGLGLRLIYFSYDVKMKEKGDIPEGYSVSREKKERFSLILESASTNQTSMYLCASSRTGVEQYFGPGTRLTVT.